This T cell receptor beta chain was obtained from a study of blood T cells in healthy people across ages. Combining a sample-barcoded 5' primer with a J-beta primer mix, a second PCR ran for about 7 to 11 cycles. TCRdb reprocessed the 5' RACE reads with MiXCR, giving one entry per CDR3 protein. Of over 700,000 distinct CDR3 sequences in the sample, roughly 50% were seen once. Findings and caveats of the study: Aged donors had fewer naive CD4+ cells and lower diversity than long-lived donors. Those diversity estimates obtained from one million T cells were thought to be underestimates. Getting older went along with TCR beta diversity per million T cells dropping roughly linearly. CMV status of donors was not determined, possibly confounding expanded clonotype changes.

The CDR3 extends over 13 amino acids. With 4 bases removed from V and 3 bases from J, the gap between germline ends came to 13 bases. CDR1 and CDR2 from the germline V gene are SQVTM and ANQGSEA. A word on this clonotype: Its antigen remains unidentified.

Material for sequencing was blood. The chain uses TRBV29-1 and TRBJ2-7; tentative D call: TRBD2 (5 bases). The clonotype originates from a man of 80 years or more in good health. CDR3 coding DNA: TGCAGCGTTGGGAGGACTTCAGACTACGAGCAGTACTTC. Its translation is CSVGRTSDYEQYF.